The 10 T cell receptor beta chains reported below all come from one sample, sequenced in a study of human T cells and chemical hapten exposure (TCRdb year 2021). The library was prepared using RACE. TCRdb records NextSeq 500 as the sequencer. The public reads were run again by TCRdb, first through fastp at Q25 and then through MiXCR, and only productive beta chains were kept. Each record represents a unique CDR3 protein, reported with the most common genes and DNA among its rows. This sample gives approximately 110,000 distinct CDR3 sequences in total; 9.5% to 12% of them show up just once. The ten largest clones add up to under 4.5% of the sample. The intended sense of this specimen's time point label: patch test 1, 2 weeks after DPC sensitization. Interpreted using the paper, the treatment or condition label stands for: therapeutic diphenylcyclopropenone sensitization with weekly scalp DPC. The input for sequencing was whole blood, taken in connection with sensitization to the hapten diphenylcyclopropenone (DPC). These receptors all stem from a woman aged 40 to 49 with alopecia areata. Some clones in this sample may be carry-over from other donors' samples.

This clonotype was found many times. The chain couples TRBV25-1 to TRBJ2-1, with 12 nucleotides matching TRBD2. This CDR3 comprises 16 residues. The germline gives CDR1 MGHDK, CDR2 SYGVNS. V shed 5 bases and J 5 bases; nucleotides not matched to a gene: 7. The CDR3, as DNA: TGTGCCAGCAGTCCCGAGGGGACTAGCGGGCACAATGAGCAGTTCTTC. Translation: CASSPEGTSGHNEQFF.

This clonotype came up many times. The chain has TRBV4-1 and TRBJ2-7, with 14 bases aligning to TRBD2. This CDR3 comprises 15 residues. V gave up 4 bases and J gave up 3 bases; unmatched junction bases: 2. The germline V gene has CDR1 MGHRA and CDR2 YSYEKL. In DNA, the CDR3 is TGCGCCAGCAGCCCGGGACTAGCGGGAGACTACGAGCAGTACTTC. It codes for CASSPGLAGDYEQYF.

This clonotype was observed many times. The chain employs TRBV11-2 and TRBJ1-3; TRBD1 is a possible D gene (5 bases). In germline, CDR1 is SGHAT, CDR2 FQNNGV. V was shortened by 5 bases and J by 0 bases, with 17 bases between the two germline ends. The CDR3 consists of 17 residues. Here the CDR3 DNA reads TGTGCCAGCAGCCTTTGGGGACGGCCAAGCTCTGGAAACACCATATATTTT. It specifies CASSLWGRPSSGNTIYF.

This clonotype appeared a few times. The chain links TRBV12-3 or TRBV12-4 to TRBJ2-3, with D tentatively TRBD2 (6 bases). Trimming took 0 bases from V and 1 from J, leaving 8 bases between them. This CDR3 has 15 amino acids. The CDR3 sequence is CASSLASGRTDTQYF. CDR3 in DNA: TGTGCCAGCAGTTTAGCTAGCGGCCGCACAGATACGCAGTATTTT.

This clonotype occurred many times. The chain employs TRBV4-3 and TRBJ1-4; 11 bases fit TRBD1. CDR1 and CDR2 (germline): LGHNA, YSLEER. The CDR3 loop spans 17 amino acids. Trimming at V came to 1 base and at J to 8 bases, leaving 9 bases not matched to a gene. For the CDR3, the DNA is TGCGCCAGCAGCCAAGGGGTCCGGGACAGGGGGGGAGAAAAACTGTTTTTT. Translating it yields CASSQGVRDRGGEKLFF.

This clonotype was picked up many times. The chain's CDR3 is CASSPRGPTQYF. The DNA of the CDR3 is TGTGCCAGCAGCCCTCGGGGCCCTACGCAGTATTTT. The chain joins TRBV7-8 to TRBJ2-3; tentatively, D is TRBD1 or TRBD2 (5 bases each). This CDR3 has 12 amino acids. V was trimmed by 5 bases and J by 8 bases, leaving 11 bases between them. The germline V gene encodes CDR1 SGHVS and CDR2 FQNEAQ. The whole variable domain, remainder taken from reference TRBV7-8 and TRBJ2-3, is GAGVSQSPRYKVAKRGQDVALRCDPISGHVSLFWYQQALGQGPEFLTYFQNEAQLDKSGLPSDRFFAERPEGSVSTLKIQRTQQEDSAVYLCASSPRGPTQYFGPGTRLTVL.

This clonotype has at least ten counts. The gene calls are TRBV7-3 and TRBJ2-3, with D uncertain. From germline, CDR1 is SGHTA and CDR2 FQGTGA. V was clipped by 3 bases and J by 5 bases, with 15 bases between them. The CDR3 extends over 15 amino acids. CDR3: CASSLMVTPQDTQYF. The CDR3, as DNA: TGTGCCAGCAGCTTGATGGTAACTCCCCAAGATACGCAGTATTTT.

V and J are TRBV6-2 or TRBV6-3 and TRBJ2-7; D is unresolved. Trimming took off 2 bases at V and 10 bases at J, with 12 bases between the two ends. Germline CDR1 MNHEY, CDR2 SVGEGT. The CDR3 has 12 amino acids. In nucleotides, the CDR3 is TGTGCCAGCAGTTACCCCCGTCTCGAACAGTACTTC. Protein product: CASSYPRLEQYF.

V and J are TRBV2 and TRBJ2-1, with 11 bases that match TRBD2. This CDR3 contains 15 residues. Trimming took 4 bases from V and 5 from J; bases not matched to a gene: 4. Germline lookup yields CDR1 SNHLY and CDR2 FYNNEI. The CDR3 loop is CASSGGLAAHNEQFF. The CDR3 DNA reads as TGTGCCAGCAGTGGGGGACTAGCGGCCCACAATGAGCAGTTCTTC.

This sequence joins TRBV10-1 and TRBJ2-2, with TRBD2 matching over 8 bases. Trimming took 5 bases from V and 1 from J; bases not matched to a gene: 3. This CDR3 comprises 15 residues. Germline assignment: CDR1 WNHNN and CDR2 SYGVQD (reference sequence). The CDR3 DNA is TGCGCCAGCAGTAGCGGGACTAGGAACACCGGGGAGCTGTTTTTT. Its translation: CASSSGTRNTGELFF.